Shown below are 7 T cell receptor beta chains from a single sample sequenced in a study of beta chain features in type 1 diabetes. Sequenced material consisted of expressed TCRB transcripts (all of the isolated RNA was reverse transcribed). This table comes from immunoSEQ multiplex PCR, and its TCRdb copy is limited to in-frame clones, with some not included. The sample lists 860,000 or so clones, 15% to 20% occurring once. Sequencing was performed on naive CD4+ T cells from blood. These receptors came from a young woman in good health.

The sample holds a few counts of this clone. The rearrangement links TRBV2 to TRBJ2-3; D is unclear. Trimming removed 5 bases from V and 0 bases from J, with 6 bases in between. The CDR3 has 13 residues. CDR1 is SNHLY, CDR2 FYNNEI, per germline. The CDR3 nucleotides read TGTGCCAGCAGTACGATAAGCACAGATACGCAGTATTTT. Amino acid sequence: CASSTISTDTQYF.

The chain employs TRBV5-1 and TRBJ2-7, with D perhaps TRBD1 (6 bases). Germline CDR1 reads SGHRS; CDR2 reads YFSETQ. The CDR3 length is 16 residues. The V gene lost 4 bases and the J gene lost 0 bases, with 17 bases spanning the gap. CDR3 bases: TGCGCCAGCAGCCCATTACGGACAGAAAGCTCCTACGAGCAGTACTTC. It codes for CASSPLRTESSYEQYF.

This clone was detected once. The chain joins TRBV11-2 to TRBJ1-2; 8 bases line up with TRBD1. CDR3 length: 13 residues. After removal of 5 bases from V and 3 bases from J, the junction contained 2 bases not matched to a gene. Germline CDR1 and CDR2: SGHAT and FQNNGV. The CDR3 loop reads CASSVGQDYGYTF. DNA of the CDR3: TGTGCCAGCAGCGTGGGACAGGACTATGGCTACACCTTC.

The chain links TRBV27 to TRBJ2-7; 8 nucleotides match TRBD2. V lost 7 bases, J lost 6 bases, and 11 bases stayed unmatched. The CDR3 spans 14 residues. Germline values: CDR1 MNHEY, CDR2 SMNVEV (reference sequence). The CDR3, as DNA: TGTGCCAGCATTGTGACGGGAGGGCCTTCCGAGCAGTACTTC. It specifies CASIVTGGPSEQYF.

This clone was seen a handful of times. V is TRBV28 and J is TRBJ2-2, with unresolved D. Germline CDR1 reads MDHEN; CDR2 reads SYDVKM. This CDR3 is built from 13 residues. V lost 1 base, J lost 6 bases, and 6 bases lay in between. CDR3 residues: CASSLSASGELFF. CDR3 sequence (DNA): TGTGCCAGCAGTTTATCGGCCTCCGGGGAGCTGTTTTTT.

A few counts support this clone. This chain joins TRBV27 and TRBJ2-7, with 11 bases aligning to TRBD2. V lost 5 bases to trimming and J lost 2 bases; unmatched junction nucleotides: 5. The germline V gene has CDR1 MNHEY and CDR2 SMNVEV (reference sequence). The CDR3 extends over 15 amino acids. In DNA form, the CDR3 reads TGTGCCAGCAGTACAGGGACTAGCGGTACCTACGAGCAGTACTTC. It codes for CASSTGTSGTYEQYF.

This clone was observed a few times. The chain uses TRBV19 and TRBJ1-1; 8 nucleotides agree with TRBD1. V lost 5 bases, J lost 7 bases, and 9 bases stayed unmatched. The CDR3 runs to 14 residues. Per the germline V gene, CDR1 is LNHDA and CDR2 is SQIVND (reference sequence). CDR3 in DNA: TGTGCCAGTAGTTCCTCGACAGGGGCGGTTGAAGCTTTCTTT. Protein: CASSSSTGAVEAFF.